This T cell receptor (beta chain) derives from a study of blood T cell repertoires in COVID-19. The overall study: COVID-19 samples collected from the United States, Italy and Spain covered acute and convalescent phases.

The CDR3 length is 14 residues. V lost 6 bases and J 0 bases, leaving 7 bases between the germline ends. CDR1 and CDR2 (germline): SGHDT, YYEEEE. In its sample, this clone was seen once. Authors' methods: Quantification of nucleated cells was approximated via reference gene primer amplification. Measured with immunoSEQ multiplex PCR; TCRdb has only the in-frame clones, and not every one. V and J calls and clone size are those listed in that table; D and trimming were worked out from the DNA. The data contain approximately 79,000 clones, 80% to 90% of them seen just once; the ten biggest clones take up about a fifth.

The specimen was peripheral blood. The chain couples TRBV5-6 to TRBJ2-6, with unresolved D. The receptor was derived from a woman aged 45 to 65 with acute or convalescent COVID-19. The CDR3 DNA is TGTGCCAGCATAGCCACCTCTGGGGCCAACGTCCTGACTTTC. As protein: CASIATSGANVLTF.